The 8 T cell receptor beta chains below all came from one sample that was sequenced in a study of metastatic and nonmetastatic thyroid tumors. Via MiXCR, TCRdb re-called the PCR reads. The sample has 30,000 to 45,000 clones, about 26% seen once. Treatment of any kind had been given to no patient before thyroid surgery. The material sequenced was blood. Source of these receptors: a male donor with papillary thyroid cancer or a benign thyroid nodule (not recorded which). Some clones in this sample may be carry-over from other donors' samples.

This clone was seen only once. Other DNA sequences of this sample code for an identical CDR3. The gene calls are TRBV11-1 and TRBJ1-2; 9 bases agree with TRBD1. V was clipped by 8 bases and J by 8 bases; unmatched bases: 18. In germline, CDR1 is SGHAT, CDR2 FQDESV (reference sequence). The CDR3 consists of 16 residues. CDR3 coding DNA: TGTGCCAGCGAAGACATCGCCCGGGACAGGGAGGACGGCTACACCTTC. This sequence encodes CASEDIARDREDGYTF.

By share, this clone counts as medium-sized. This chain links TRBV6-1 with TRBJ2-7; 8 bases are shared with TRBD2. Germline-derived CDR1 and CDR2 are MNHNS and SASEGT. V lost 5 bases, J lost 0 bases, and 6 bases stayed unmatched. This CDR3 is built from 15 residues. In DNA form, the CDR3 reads TGTGCCAGCAGTCAGACTAGCGCAACCTCCTACGAGCAGTACTTC. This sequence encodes CASSQTSATSYEQYF.

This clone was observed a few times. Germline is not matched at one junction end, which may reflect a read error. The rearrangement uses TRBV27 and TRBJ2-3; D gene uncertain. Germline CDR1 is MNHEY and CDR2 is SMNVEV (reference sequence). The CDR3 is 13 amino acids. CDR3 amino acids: CASSLFRADTQYF. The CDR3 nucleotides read TGTGCCAGCAGTTTATTTAGGGCAGACACGCAGTATTTT.

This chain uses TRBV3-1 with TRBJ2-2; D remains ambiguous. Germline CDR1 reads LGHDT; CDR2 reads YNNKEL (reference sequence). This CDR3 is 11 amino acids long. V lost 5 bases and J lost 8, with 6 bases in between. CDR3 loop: CASSKQGELFF. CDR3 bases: TGTGCCAGCAGCAAACAGGGGGAGCTGTTTTTT.

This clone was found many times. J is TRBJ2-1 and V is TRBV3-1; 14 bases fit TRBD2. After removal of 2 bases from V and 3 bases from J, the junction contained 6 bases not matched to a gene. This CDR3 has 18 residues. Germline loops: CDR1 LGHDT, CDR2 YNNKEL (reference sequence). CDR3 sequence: CASSQSGLAGVRYNEQFF. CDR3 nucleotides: TGTGCCAGCAGCCAATCGGGACTAGCGGGAGTCCGCTACAATGAGCAGTTCTTC.

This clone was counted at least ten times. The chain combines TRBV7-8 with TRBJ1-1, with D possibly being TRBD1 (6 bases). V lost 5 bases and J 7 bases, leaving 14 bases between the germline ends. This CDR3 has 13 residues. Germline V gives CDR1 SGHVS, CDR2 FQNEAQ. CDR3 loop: CASSAGTLSEAFF. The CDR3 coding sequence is TGTGCCAGCAGCGCCGGGACATTAAGTGAAGCTTTCTTT.

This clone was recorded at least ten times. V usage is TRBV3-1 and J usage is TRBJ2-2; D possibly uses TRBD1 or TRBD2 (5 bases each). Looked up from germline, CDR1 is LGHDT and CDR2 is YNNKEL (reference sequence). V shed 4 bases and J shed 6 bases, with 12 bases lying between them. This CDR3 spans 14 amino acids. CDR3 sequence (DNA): TGTGCCAGCAGCCTCCGGGACCCCGCCGGGGAGCTGTTTTTT. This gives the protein CASSLRDPAGELFF.

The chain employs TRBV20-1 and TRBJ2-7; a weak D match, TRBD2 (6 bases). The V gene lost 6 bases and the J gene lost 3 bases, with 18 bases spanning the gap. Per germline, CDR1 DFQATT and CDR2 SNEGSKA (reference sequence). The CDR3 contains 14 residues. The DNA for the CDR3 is TGCAGTGCCAGTCCGAAGGGACTTAGCTACGAGCAGTACTTC. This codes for CSASPKGLSYEQYF.